The TCR beta chain described here comes from a study of Graves' ophthalmopathy and Graves' hyperthyroidism. General observations from the study: Most thyroid clonotypes expanded beyond 0.001 frequency were also found in blood. The model's ophthalmopathy progression predictions had about 69% sensitivity and about 72% specificity.

TCR beta CDR3 amplification used RNA transcripts. Second-round multiplex PCR came after first-round RT-PCR with HTBI primers. MiXCR was run by TCRdb on the multiplex PCR reads, yielding one entry per CDR3 protein. The sample carries roughly 1.1 million distinct CDR3 sequences, roughly two fifths recorded once. Included hyperthyroidism patients were aged 18 to 65 and newly diagnosed (under 2 months' duration). Points on this clonotype: Its antigen remains unknown.

Sample: peripheral blood or thyroid tissue (not recorded which). This receptor was taken from an adult man with Graves' hyperthyroidism.

The CDR3 region is CASSLVGASNTEAFF. CDR3 coding DNA: TGTGCCAGCAGCTTAGTAGGGGCCTCGAACACTGAAGCTTTCTTT. The chain uses TRBV7-2 and TRBJ1-1, with D possibly TRBD1 on 5 matching bases. The germline V gene has CDR1 SGHTA and CDR2 FQGNSA. The CDR3 sequence is 15 residues long. Trimming shortened V by 1 base and J by 1 base, and 10 bases separated the two germline ends. The whole variable domain, remainder taken from reference TRBV7-2 and TRBJ1-1, is GAGVSQSPSNKVTEKGKDVELRCDPISGHTALYWYRQSLGQGLEFLIYFQGNSAPDKSGLPSDRFSAERTGGSVSTLTIQRTQQEDSAVYLCASSLVGASNTEAFFGQGTRLTVV.